The next 12 T cell receptor beta chains were all read from a single sample in a study of blood T cell repertoires in COVID-19. Here immunoSEQ multiplex PCR was the method, and the copy in TCRdb shows in-frame clones only, minus some. This sample yields about 81,000 clones, of which 75% to 95% are seen a single time; under 2.5% belongs to the top ten. Material: peripheral blood. The receptors originated from a woman aged 50 to 65 in a cohort sampled during active COVID-19.

V usage is TRBV3-1 (or the pseudogene TRBV3-2) and J usage is TRBJ1-5, with D possibly matching TRBD1 (5 bases). Germline CDR1 LGHDT, CDR2 YNNKEL (reference sequence). CDR3 length: 12 amino acids. Trimming removed 5 bases from V and 4 bases from J, with 6 bases in between. The CDR3 loop is CASSDRNQPQHF. The CDR3 DNA is TGTGCCAGCAGCGACAGAAATCAGCCCCAGCATTTT.

The genes are TRBV19 and TRBJ2-1, with TRBD2 matching 12 bases. With V trimmed by 6 bases and J by 12 bases, 12 bases remained unmatched. This CDR3 has 15 amino acids. The germline CDR1 and CDR2 sequences are LNHDA and SQIVND (reference sequence). The CDR3 nucleotides are TGTGCCAGTAGATTGACTAGCGGGAGCTTCAGTCTGCAGTTCTTC. Translation gives CASRLTSGSFSLQFF.

The rearrangement links TRBV30 to TRBJ2-7; a weak D match, TRBD2 (5 bases). Deletions cut 3 bases from V and 0 bases from J, with 15 bases between. CDR3 length equals 15 residues. CDR1 GTSNPN and CDR2 SVGIG come from the germline V gene (reference sequence). The CDR3 bases are TGTGCCTGGAGGGATCCGGGAAGCATCTCCTACGAGCAGTACTTC. Translated, it gives CAWRDPGSISYEQYF.

This clone appeared a single time. This chain connects TRBV5-1 to TRBJ2-5, with TRBD2 identical over 13 bases. The CDR3 runs to 16 residues. The V gene's germline CDR1 is SGHRS and CDR2 YFSETQ. The J segment lost 1 base and the V segment lost 4 bases, leaving 4 bases of the junction unmatched. CDR3 sequence (DNA): TGCGCCAGCAGCCCACGACTAGCGGGGGGCCAAGAGACCCAGTACTTC. Its translation: CASSPRLAGGQETQYF.

In nucleotides, the CDR3 is TGTGCCAGCAGTTATACAGGAAAGAACACTGAAGCTTTCTTT. As protein: CASSYTGKNTEAFF. The chain has TRBV2 and TRBJ1-1, with D possibly being TRBD1 (5 bases). Trimming removed 5 bases from V and 1 base from J, with 11 bases in between. Germline CDR1 and CDR2: SNHLY and FYNNEI. The CDR3 loop spans 14 amino acids.

The chain has TRBV30 and TRBJ1-3, with 7 bases matching TRBD1. This CDR3 has 16 amino acids. Germline V CDR1 and CDR2: GTSNPN, SVGIG (reference sequence). Trimming at V came to 4 bases and at J to 0 bases, leaving 9 bases not matched to a gene. DNA of the CDR3: TGTGCCTGGACGACAGGGCCAAAAATCTCTGGAAACACCATATATTTT. Protein product: CAWTTGPKISGNTIYF.

The V call is TRBV19, the J call TRBJ2-2, with a possible D match to TRBD1 (6 bases). The ends were cut back, 11 bases at V and 1 base at J, with 11 bases in the middle. The CDR3 runs 13 residues. CDR1 and CDR2 (germline): LNHDA, SQIVND (reference sequence). The CDR3 sequence is CACYRENTGELFF. The CDR3 DNA is TGTGCCTGCTACAGGGAGAACACCGGGGAGCTGTTTTTT. The complete variable domain, with remaining parts taken from reference TRBV19 and TRBJ2-2, reads DGGITQSPKYLFRKEGQNVTLSCEQNLNHDAMYWYRQDPGQGLRLIYYSQIVNDFQKGDIAEGYSVSREKKESFPLTVTSAQKNPTAFYLCACYRENTGELFFGEGSRLTVL.

This rearrangement joins TRBV5-1 to TRBJ2-7; 7 nucleotides match TRBD2. Germline V gene sequence: CDR1 SGHRS, CDR2 YFSETQ. The V gene end was trimmed by 1 base and the J gene end by 4 bases; junction bases not matched to a gene: 8. The CDR3 spans 15 residues. The CDR3 spells CASSLSAGALYEQYF. The CDR3 nucleotides read TGCGCCAGCAGCTTGTCGGCGGGAGCATTGTACGAGCAGTACTTC.

This clone was detected once. V usage is TRBV5-1 and J usage is TRBJ2-1, with a possible D match to TRBD2 (6 bases). The germline V gene encodes CDR1 SGHRS and CDR2 YFSETQ. Trimming removed 4 bases from V and 2 bases from J, with 10 bases in between. The CDR3 covers 14 residues. This chain's CDR3 is CASSRASAYNEQFF. The CDR3 DNA is TGCGCCAGCAGCCGGGCTAGCGCCTACAATGAGCAGTTCTTC.

The V and J genes are TRBV5-1 and TRBJ2-5; 8 bases align to TRBD2. The V gene end was trimmed by 1 base and the J gene end by 3 bases; junction bases not matched to a gene: 2. Per germline, CDR1 SGHRS and CDR2 YFSETQ. The CDR3 totals 14 residues. This CDR3 reads CASSLSGRKETQYF. CDR3 DNA sequence: TGCGCCAGCAGCTTGAGCGGGAGAAAAGAGACCCAGTACTTC.

This chain links TRBV5-6 with TRBJ2-7; D possibly corresponds to TRBD1 (6 bases). V lost 5 bases and J 5 bases, leaving 17 bases between the germline ends. Looked up from germline, CDR1 is SGHDT and CDR2 is YYEEEE. CDR3 length equals 14 residues. CDR3 coding DNA: TGTGCCAGCAGTACCCGAACAGGGTTTGACGAGCAGTACTTC. Protein product: CASSTRTGFDEQYF.

V is TRBV28 and J is TRBJ1-1, with D hard to call. The CDR3 totals 11 residues. CDR1 and CDR2 (germline): MDHEN, SYDVKM. Between the trimmed V and J ends, which lost 7 bases and 1 base, there was a span of 4 bases. The CDR3 region has the DNA TGTGCCAGCAATCAGAACACTGAAGCTTTCTTT. This translates into CASNQNTEAFF.